The rows below give T cell receptor beta chains drawn from one sample of a study of cytomegalovirus exposure and HLA in healthy donors. Repertoires were generated with immunoSEQ multiplex PCR, while TCRdb's copy carries only in-frame clones and drops some. The sample has about 220,000 clones; approximately 82% are singletons. Sequencing used PBMCs. Receptors were obtained from a man between 18 and 35 years old in good health and CMV-seronegative. The CDR3 runs from the conserved cysteine through the conserved F or W. D genes are given only for firm matches. Only part of the rows carry a size: once, few, many, or a class if the clone is expanded.

CASSQFGEGGKGTEAFF TGTGCCAGCAGCCAATTCGGAGAAGGGGGTAAGGGGACTGAAGCTTTCTTT - TRBJ1-1 - TRBV11-3
CASSDLSGLAGGEQYF TGTGCCAGCAGTGACCTCTCGGGACTAGCGGGGGGTGAGCAGTACTTC TRBD2 TRBJ2-7 - TRBV6-4
CASRLTAGAPQYF TGTGCCAGCAGATTGACAGCGGGGGCGCCCCAGTACTTC TRBD2 TRBJ2-5 few TRBV25-1
CASSRQGRNQPQHF TGCGCCAGTAGTAGACAGGGTCGAAATCAGCCCCAGCATTTT TRBD1 TRBJ1-5 once TRBV10-2
CASSSMDRQTQYF TGTGCCAGTAGTTCCATGGACAGACAGACCCAGTACTTC - TRBJ2-5 - TRBV19
CASSQPRQGVEQYF TGTGCCAGCAGCCAACCTCGACAGGGCGTCGAGCAGTACTTC TRBD1 TRBJ2-7 - TRBV4-2
CASSLLPSSYNEQFF TGTGCCAGCAGTTTACTACCAAGCTCCTACAATGAGCAGTTCTTC - TRBJ2-1 - TRBV28
CASSPWAGQSTDTQYF TGTGCCAGCAGCCCTTGGGCGGGACAGAGCACAGATACGCAGTATTTT - TRBJ2-3 - TRBV27
CASSSWFRVFDSPLHF TGTGCCAGCAGTTCCTGGTTCAGGGTTTTTGATTCACCCCTCCACTTT - TRBJ1-6 - TRBV6-5
CASSSPGSGNTIYF TGTGCCAGCAGCTCACCAGGTTCTGGAAACACCATATATTTT - TRBJ1-3 once TRBV7-9
CASSSLHRGQGRQETQYF TGTGCCAGCAGCTCATTACACAGGGGGCAAGGTCGGCAAGAGACCCAGTACTTC TRBD1 TRBJ2-5 - TRBV11-2
CASSFLDTQETQYF TGTGCCAGCTCATTCCTTGACACTCAAGAGACCCAGTACTTC - TRBJ2-5 - TRBV18
CASSLVRPNTGELFF TGTGCCAGCAGTTTGGTGCGTCCGAACACCGGGGAGCTGTTTTTT - TRBJ2-2 - TRBV27
CASSSRQLAKNIQYF TGTGCCAGCAGTTCACGTCAACTAGCCAAAAACATTCAGTACTTC - TRBJ2-4 once TRBV28
CAISAGQGEFPSTDTQYF TGTGCCATCAGTGCCGGACAGGGGGAGTTTCCTAGCACAGATACGCAGTATTTT TRBD1 TRBJ2-3 - TRBV10-3
CASKTQGSAEAFF TGTGCCAGCAAAACACAGGGATCAGCTGAAGCTTTCTTT - TRBJ1-1 - TRBV6-1
CSSSLGQSIYNEQFF TGTTCCAGCAGCTTAGGACAGTCAATTTACAATGAGCAGTTCTTC - TRBJ2-1 few TRBV7-9
CASSQGLGGDEQFF TGCGCCAGCAGCCAAGGACTGGGAGGGGATGAGCAGTTCTTC TRBD2 TRBJ2-1 - TRBV4-1
CASSIQGLSGNTIYF TGTGCCAGTAGTATCCAGGGCCTCTCTGGAAACACCATATATTTT - TRBJ1-3 - TRBV19
CASSIGTGFGDTQYF TGTGCCAGTAGTATAGGGACAGGGTTTGGAGATACGCAGTATTTT TRBD1 TRBJ2-3 - TRBV19
CASSQTSGTGTGELFF TGCGCCAGCAGCCAGACTAGCGGGACGGGCACCGGGGAGCTGTTTTTT TRBD2 TRBJ2-2 - TRBV5-1
CASLRTGRDGYTF TGTGCCAGCTTAAGGACAGGTCGGGATGGCTACACCTTC TRBD1 TRBJ1-2 - TRBV2
CATGRMGPYEQYF TGTGCCACGGGTAGGATGGGGCCCTACGAGCAGTACTTC - TRBJ2-7 - TRBV6-5
CASSPPQGGPVGSYNSPLHF TGTGCCAGCAGCCCCCCACAGGGGGGCCCTGTCGGATCCTATAATTCACCCCTCCACTTT TRBD1 TRBJ1-6 - TRBV14
CASSEDLEGAQDEKLFF TGTGCCAGCAGTGAAGATTTAGAGGGGGCGCAGGATGAAAAACTGTTTTTT TRBD1 TRBJ1-4 - TRBV6-1
CASSLDQGYEQYF TGTGCCAGCAGCTTAGATCAGGGGTACGAGCAGTACTTC - TRBJ2-7 - TRBV11-2
CASSSPGAKNIQYF TGCGCCAGCAGCTCGCCAGGGGCCAAAAACATTCAGTACTTC - TRBJ2-4 - TRBV5-1
CAIRGDSSGNTIYF TGTGCCATCAGGGGGGACAGTTCTGGAAACACCATATATTTT TRBD1 TRBJ1-3 - TRBV10-3
CASDWANRMVEQFF TGTGCCAGCGATTGGGCCAACCGGATGGTTGAGCAGTTCTTC - TRBJ2-1 - TRBV11-2
CASRTSGRAFEQFF TGTGCCAGCAGAACTAGCGGGAGGGCCTTTGAGCAGTTCTTC TRBD2 TRBJ2-1 - TRBV28
CASSSTLDRASNQPQHF TGTGCCAGCAGCTCGACACTGGACAGGGCGAGCAATCAGCCCCAGCATTTT TRBD1 TRBJ1-5 - TRBV11-2
CASSTQGPDTQYF TGTGCCAGTAGTACGCAGGGCCCAGATACGCAGTATTTT - TRBJ2-3 - TRBV19
CASSLYGAREKLFF TGCGCCAGCAGCTTGTATGGGGCCCGCGAAAAACTGTTTTTT - TRBJ1-4 - TRBV5-1
CASSEAATGGDTQYF TGTGCCAGCAGTGAAGCTGCTACGGGAGGAGATACGCAGTATTTT TRBD2 TRBJ2-3 - TRBV2
CSVTGSGNQPQHF TGCAGCGTTACAGGGTCCGGCAATCAGCCCCAGCATTTT - TRBJ1-5 - TRBV29-1
CASSVAAGGNTIYF TGTGCCAGCAGCGTAGCTGCGGGGGGAAACACCATATATTTT - TRBJ1-3 - TRBV9
CASSVAQGGFLSSYEQYF TGTGCCAGCAGTGTAGCACAGGGTGGCTTCCTGAGCTCCTACGAGCAGTACTTC - TRBJ2-7 few TRBV2
CSSSPSYEAFF TGTTCCAGCAGCCCTAGCTATGAAGCTTTCTTT - TRBJ1-1 - TRBV7-9
CASSQTPRVTVDTQYF TGTGCCAGCAGCCAAACCCCCCGGGTCACTGTCGATACGCAGTATTTT - TRBJ2-3 few TRBV14
CASSPPSYEQYF TGCGCCAGCAGCCCCCCTTCCTACGAGCAGTACTTC - TRBJ2-7 - TRBV5-1
CASSPGRSNEQFF TGTGCCAGCAGTCCCGGGAGAAGCAATGAGCAGTTCTTC - TRBJ2-1 - TRBV6-5
CASALAGGPYEQYF TGTGCCAGCGCTCTAGCGGGAGGGCCCTACGAGCAGTACTTC TRBD2 TRBJ2-7 - TRBV9
CAWSSPRYEQYF TGTGCCTGGAGTTCCCCCAGGTACGAGCAGTACTTC - TRBJ2-7 - TRBV30